One TCR beta chain is described in this entry. The data derive from a study of T cell changes during pregnancy in multiple sclerosis. Germline lookup yields CDR1 GTSNPN and CDR2 SVGIG (reference sequence). CDR3 length: 16 residues. V lost 3 bases to trimming and J lost 3 bases; unmatched junction nucleotides: 14. Libraries were prepared by immunoSEQ multiplex PCR; TCRdb keeps only in-frame clonotypes and omits some of them. The sample holds some 49,000 clones; around 90% are singletons and the top ten take about 5.1%. The specimen comprised peripheral blood, sampled after pregnancy. This chain uses TRBV30 with TRBJ2-7, with 7 bases aligning to TRBD2. The TCR was taken from a female donor in good health, enrolled as a control in a pregnancy study. The chain's CDR3 is CAWSIGGPSGNYEQYF. As DNA, the CDR3 is TGTGCCTGGAGCATAGGAGGGCCTAGCGGAAACTACGAGCAGTACTTC.